This TCR beta chain was captured by sequencing in a study of control samples from healthy donors and cancer patients. The germline V gene encodes CDR1 MNHEY and CDR2 SMNVEV (reference sequence). The CDR3 is 13 residues long. V shed 2 bases and J shed 2 bases, with 7 bases lying between them. Only in-frame clones appear in the TCRdb table, and some are missing; sequencing was by immunoSEQ multiplex PCR. The data hold about 63,000 clones, with 75% to 85% observed a single time. The chain employs TRBV27 and TRBJ2-7; unclear D gene. The source material was blood. This TCR came from a man aged 35-49 years in good health. The chain's CDR3 is CASSLRQTYEQYF. Written as DNA, the CDR3 is TGTGCCAGCAGTTTACGCCAGACCTACGAGCAGTACTTC.